This TCR beta chain was recorded in a study of T cells in Graves' hyperthyroidism and ophthalmopathy. This clonotype was picked up many times. The target antigen is unknown. The source material, RNA transcripts, was used to amplify TCR beta CDR3 regions. HTBI primers were employed in a first-round RT-PCR of the TCR CDR3. TCRdb re-analysed the multiplex PCR reads in MiXCR, keeping a single row per CDR3 protein. The repertoire holds about 560,000 distinct CDR3 sequences, with approximately 14% as singletons. J lost 4 bases, V lost 6 bases, and 11 bases had no gene match. This CDR3 contains 16 residues. Study findings and constraints: From stable hyperthyroidism, ophthalmopathy was separated by a 13 V-J model.

This rearrangement joins TRBV12-3 or TRBV12-4 to TRBJ2-7, with 11 bases that match TRBD2. Sequencing was performed on blood. The receptor was derived from a woman aged 30 to 39 with Graves' hyperthyroidism. The DNA for the CDR3 is TGTGCCAGCAGGGGCCAAATAGCGGGAGGGCCGTACGAGCAGTACTTC. Protein: CASRGQIAGGPYEQYF.